The source of this T cell receptor (beta chain) is a study of spatial heterogeneity in lung cancer. Across the whole study: Sequence detection consistently recorded a greater number of beta-chain than alpha-chain sequences.

A unique molecular identifier was carried by every single TCR cDNA molecule. One entry per CDR3 protein results from TCRdb running MiXCR on the 5' RACE reads. The repertoire holds approximately 25,000 distinct CDR3 sequences, with 3.3% as singletons. Time point specified: sample taken at primary tumor resection. Unsorted tumor, nontumor lung tissue or cryopreserved PBMC supplied the whole RNA. The donors were about 72 patients with non-small cell lung cancer that was early-stage and untreated. This CDR3 has 14 amino acids. CDR1 SNHLY and CDR2 FYNNEI come from the germline V gene. The V gene lost 6 bases and the J gene lost 2 bases, with 14 bases spanning the gap.

This chain links TRBV2 with TRBJ2-7; D is tentatively TRBD1 or TRBD2 (5 bases each). This TCR was sampled from a female donor with early-stage non-small cell lung cancer. This specimen was PBMCs, taken at surgery. CDR3 in amino acids: CASSLGTAAYEQYF. CDR3 DNA sequence: TGTGCCAGCAGCCTCGGGACGGCAGCCTACGAGCAGTACTTC. Filled out from reference TRBV2 and TRBJ2-7, the complete variable domain reads EPEVTQTPSHQVTQMGQEVILRCVPISNHLYFYWYRQILGQKVEFLVSFYNNEISEKSEIFDDQFSVERPDGSNFTLKIRSTKLEDSAMYFCASSLGTAAYEQYFGPGTRLTVT.